Shown below are 18 T cell receptor beta chains from a single sample sequenced in a study of T cells in Graves' hyperthyroidism and ophthalmopathy. Amplification of TCR beta CDR3 regions was performed using RNA transcripts as template. TCR CDR3 underwent first-round RT-PCR with the HTBI primer set. TCRdb redid the calling of the multiplex PCR reads with MiXCR, one entry per CDR3 protein. The sample shows about 740,000 distinct CDR3 sequences, roughly 15% of them seen only once. Sequencing input: blood. Receptor source: a woman aged 18-29 years with Graves' hyperthyroidism.

This clonotype was seen only once. This chain uses TRBV3-1 with TRBJ1-2; 8 nucleotides match TRBD1. The germline gives CDR1 LGHDT, CDR2 YNNKEL (reference sequence). The ends lost 4 bases at V and 5 bases at J; junction bases unmatched: 12. The CDR3 length is 16 residues. CDR3: CASSPRDRKGGYGYTF. The CDR3 bases are TGTGCCAGCAGCCCCCGGGACAGGAAAGGAGGGTATGGCTACACCTTC.

V is TRBV5-1 and J is TRBJ2-7; 8 bases align to TRBD1. CDR3 length: 15 amino acids. CDR1 and CDR2 (germline): SGHRS, YFSETQ. Unmatched junction bases numbered 5, after V lost 0 bases and J lost 3 bases. CDR3 nucleotides: TGCGCCAGCAGCTTGGAGGCAGGGGGCATCTACGAGCAGTACTTC. Its translation is CASSLEAGGIYEQYF.

This chain uses TRBV3-1 with TRBJ1-2; D is unresolved. Trimming left V 1 base short and J 5 bases short, with 5 bases between. CDR3 length: 12 amino acids. CDR1 is LGHDT and CDR2 is YNNKEL in the germline V gene (reference sequence). CDR3 residues: CASSQAAYGYTF. CDR3 in DNA: TGTGCCAGCAGCCAAGCCGCTTATGGCTACACCTTC.

This clonotype was seen ten or more times. The rearrangement links TRBV11-3 to TRBJ2-1; no firm D call. The CDR3 loop spans 12 amino acids. V lost 2 bases and J lost 6, with 5 bases in between. Per germline, CDR1 SGHNT and CDR2 YENEEA. CDR3 loop: CASSLIFNEQFF. The CDR3 nucleotides are TGTGCCAGCAGCTTAATTTTCAATGAGCAGTTCTTC.

This clonotype has only a few counts. This chain links TRBV4-1 with TRBJ2-1; a weak D match, TRBD2 (7 bases). The CDR3 consists of 19 residues. Trimming shortened V by 1 base and J by 6 bases, and 25 bases separated the two germline ends. Per germline, CDR1 MGHRA and CDR2 YSYEKL. CDR3 nucleotide sequence: TGCGCCAGCAGCCAAGGCAAGGTGGGGGCGGGAGCTTACACCAATGAGCAGTTCTTC. Protein sequence: CASSQGKVGAGAYTNEQFF.

Here the CDR3 DNA reads TGTGCCAGCGGCTGGTGGATCACGCCCAATGAGCAGTTCTTC. It yields the protein CASGWWITPNEQFF. This chain joins TRBV19 and TRBJ2-1, with D uncertain. Germline CDR1 and CDR2: LNHDA and SQIVND (reference sequence). There are 14 residues in the CDR3. Trimming stripped 9 bases from V and 6 bases from J, with 18 bases between.

Many counts were recorded for this clonotype. The V call is TRBV28, the J call TRBJ2-1, with TRBD2 matching 7 bases. The CDR3 has 15 residues. CDR1 and CDR2 from the germline V gene are MDHEN and SYDVKM. V lost 5 bases, J lost 5 bases, and 9 bases stayed unmatched. The CDR3 protein is CASSQTSIRDNEQFF. Here the CDR3 DNA reads TGTGCCAGCAGTCAGACTAGCATTCGGGACAATGAGCAGTTCTTC.

The chain has TRBV12-3 or TRBV12-4 and TRBJ2-7; D may correspond to TRBD1 or TRBD2 (5 bases each). CDR3 size: 16 residues. V was shortened by 3 bases and J by 2 bases, with 17 bases between the two germline ends. CDR3 loop: CASSLRGARGPYEQYF. The DNA for the CDR3 is TGTGCCAGCAGTTTGCGCGGAGCCCGGGGCCCCTACGAGCAGTACTTC.

This clonotype was counted at least ten times. The chain joins TRBV4-1 to TRBJ1-4, with 7 bases matching TRBD1. Germline lookup yields CDR1 MGHRA and CDR2 YSYEKL. The CDR3 is made up of 18 amino acids. V shed 1 base, J shed 3 bases, and the junction held 11 bases outside the gene matches. The CDR3 coding sequence is TGCGCCAGCAGCCAAGGACAGGGAGGGCCAACTGCTAATGAAAAACTGTTTTTT. Protein product: CASSQGQGGPTANEKLFF.

This clonotype has more than one count but fewer than ten. The V call is TRBV27, the J call TRBJ2-1, with 9 bases that match TRBD2. The ends lost 2 bases at V and 9 bases at J; junction bases unmatched: 2. The germline V gene encodes CDR1 MNHEY and CDR2 SMNVEV (reference sequence). The CDR3 is 13 residues long. The CDR3 sequence: CASSLLAGLEQFF. As DNA, the CDR3 is TGTGCCAGCAGTTTACTAGCGGGACTTGAGCAGTTCTTC.

This chain joins TRBV12-3 or TRBV12-4 and TRBJ1-1; maybe TRBD1 (5 bases). There are 15 residues in the CDR3. Trimming stripped 3 bases from V and 4 bases from J, with 15 bases between. In nucleotides, the CDR3 is TGTGCCAGCAGTTTTCAAGGGGTGGTGGGCACTGAAGCTTTCTTT. Translating gives CASSFQGVVGTEAFF.

Of note for this clonotype: A single base separates this from a much larger clone, so it may be a read error. This likely comes from a read error, as the CDR3 has no conserved phenylalanine or tryptophan at its end. This chain connects TRBV4-1 to TRBJ1-3, with D unresolved. There are 15 residues in the CDR3. The V and J ends lost 4 bases and 0 bases respectively, with 10 bases between them. Germline V CDR1 and CDR2: MGHRA, YSYEKL. The CDR3 region has the DNA TGCGCCAGCAGCCTCGGCCGTAGCTCTGGAAACACCATATATTTA. This codes for CASSLGRSSGNTIYL.

This clonotype was recorded many times. The chain links TRBV20-1 to TRBJ2-7, with 10 nucleotides matching TRBD2. Germline values: CDR1 DFQATT, CDR2 SNEGSKA (reference sequence). The CDR3 is made up of 14 amino acids. The J segment lost 1 base and the V segment lost 4 bases, leaving 4 bases of the junction unmatched. Here the CDR3 reads CSATPLAGSYEQYF. DNA of the CDR3: TGCAGTGCTACACCACTAGCGGGGTCCTACGAGCAGTACTTC.

This clonotype occurred many times. The chain employs TRBV6-1 and TRBJ2-1; D gene ambiguous. CDR1 and CDR2 (germline): MNHNS, SASEGT. Trimming took off 7 bases at V and 4 bases at J, with 26 bases between the two ends. CDR3 length: 18 residues. The CDR3 nucleotides are TGTGCCAGCATCACTACCCAAACCGGGTCCAAAACGTACAATGAGCAGTTCTTC. It translates to CASITTQTGSKTYNEQFF.

The CDR3 DNA follows: TGTGCCAGCTCACCACCTTCCCAGGGTTTGCGCGAGCAGTACTTC. Translation gives CASSPPSQGLREQYF. The chain has TRBV18 and TRBJ2-7, with D possibly matching TRBD1 (5 bases). CDR3 length equals 15 residues. CDR1 KGHSH and CDR2 LQKENI come from the germline V gene. V lost 0 bases, J lost 6 bases, and 15 bases lay in between.

The table lists this clonotype with a few counts. The chain uses TRBV20-1 and TRBJ2-7; D uncertain. This CDR3 is 14 amino acids long. Germline CDR1 reads DFQATT; CDR2 reads SNEGSKA (reference sequence). The V end lost 6 bases, the J end lost 0 bases, and 15 bases lay between the germline ends. The CDR3: CSAPTRRLSYEQYF. The DNA for the CDR3 is TGCAGTGCCCCGACACGGAGACTCTCCTACGAGCAGTACTTC.

This clonotype was observed many times. The V and J genes are TRBV7-2 and TRBJ2-3, with TRBD2 identical over 12 bases. The V gene's germline CDR1 is SGHTA and CDR2 FQGNSA. This CDR3 is 16 amino acids long. After removal of 1 base from V and 4 bases from J, the junction contained 3 bases not matched to a gene. The CDR3 bases are TGTGCCAGCAGCTTAGTGAGACTAGCGGGAGCAGATACGCAGTATTTT. Amino acids: CASSLVRLAGADTQYF. The entire variable domain, with the rest obtained from reference TRBV7-2 and TRBJ2-3, is as follows: GAGVSQSPSNKVTEKGKDVELRCDPISGHTALYWYRQSLGQGLEFLIYFQGNSAPDKSGLPSDRFSAERTGGSVSTLTIQRTQQEDSAVYLCASSLVRLAGADTQYFGPGTRLTVL.

This clonotype was observed a few times. This rearrangement joins TRBV7-8 to TRBJ2-7; a weak D match, TRBD1 (6 bases). V lost 2 bases, J lost 6 bases, and 11 bases lay in between. There are 13 residues in the CDR3. CDR1 and CDR2 from the germline V gene are SGHVS and FQNEAQ. The DNA of the CDR3 is TGTGCCAGCAGCTTACAGGGGTACGGCGAGCAGTACTTC. Translation: CASSLQGYGEQYF.